The 2 T cell receptor beta chains below were found in one sample sequenced in a study of T cell responses to AZD1222 COVID-19 vaccine. Data came from immunoSEQ multiplex PCR; TCRdb stores just in-frame clones and leaves some out. The sample contains around 150,000 clones, 94% of which appear only once. The sample in question was peripheral blood, obtained on day 0 of AZD1222 vaccination. These receptors were taken from an adult in good health.

The V gene is TRBV7-7, the J gene TRBJ2-5, with 9 bases identical to TRBD2. Germline CDR1 SSHAT, CDR2 FNYEAQ (reference sequence). The junction had 5 bases not matched to a gene; V was cut back by 5 bases and J by 4 bases. This CDR3 spans 14 amino acids. The CDR3 DNA is TGTGCCAGCAGCGCGGGACTAGCTGGAGAGACCCAGTACTTC. Translating gives CASSAGLAGETQYF.

This chain connects TRBV28 to TRBJ1-2; 7 bases map to TRBD1. Germline CDR1 is MDHEN and CDR2 is SYDVKM. This CDR3 spans 14 amino acids. V lost 5 bases, J lost 0 bases, and 3 bases stayed unmatched. CDR3 region: CASSTDRSNYGYTF. The CDR3 DNA reads TGTGCCAGCAGTACGGACAGGTCTAACTATGGCTACACCTTC.